Presented here are 13 T cell receptor beta chains from one specimen sequenced in a study of Ad26.COV2.S vaccination and SARS-CoV-2 variants. Treatment indicated: some 19 received Ad26.COV2.S at low or high dose, single or two shots; 5 received placebo; per-sample allocation not given. The samples were gathered on day 63 after the first injection of vaccine or placebo. Sequenced by immunoSEQ multiplex PCR; TCRdb stores in-frame clones only, minus some. Among approximately 400,000 clones listed, around 84% were seen once. Sample: peripheral blood, taken in a trial of Ad26.COV2.S vaccine versus placebo. Receptors originate from a person between 18 and 60 years old who received the Ad26.COV2.S COVID-19 vaccine or a placebo.

This clone came up once. This chain links TRBV4-3 with TRBJ1-2; possibly TRBD1 for D (6 bases). V was pared by 0 bases and J by 3 bases, with 11 bases between. Germline V gene data show CDR1 as LGHNA and CDR2 as YSLEER. The CDR3 is made up of 15 amino acids. This chain's CDR3 is CASSQDPDSDYGYTF. The CDR3 DNA follows: TGCGCCAGCAGCCAAGACCCGGACAGTGACTATGGCTACACCTTC.

The V call is TRBV4-1, the J call TRBJ2-1, with 12 bases matching TRBD2. Trimming at V came to 4 bases and at J to 5 bases, leaving 9 bases not matched to a gene. Per the germline V gene, CDR1 is MGHRA and CDR2 is YSYEKL. This CDR3 comprises 17 residues. CDR3 loop: CASSRPTSGRVNNEQFF. The CDR3 coding sequence is TGCGCCAGCAGCCGCCCGACTAGCGGGAGAGTAAACAATGAGCAGTTCTTC.

Comment on this clone: The same CDR3 arises from other DNA sequences in this sample as well. The chain combines TRBV18 with TRBJ1-5; a possible D gene is TRBD1 (5 bases). Germline assignment: CDR1 KGHSH and CDR2 LQKENI. The CDR3 length is 14 residues. V gave up 3 bases and J gave up 7 bases, with 13 bases separating them. CDR3 nucleotides: TGTGCCAGCTCACCTTCGGGGGAGGGGCAGCCCCAGCATTTT. Amino acid sequence: CASSPSGEGQPQHF.

The chain is built from TRBV6-4 and TRBJ2-1; no definite D call. CDR1 is MRHNA and CDR2 is SNTAGT in the germline V gene. The V end lost 4 bases, the J end lost 6 bases, and 13 bases lay between the germline ends. This CDR3 spans 14 amino acids. CDR3 coding DNA: TGTGCCAGCAGTGTCGCGGCCCCACCCAATGAGCAGTTCTTC. Protein: CASSVAAPPNEQFF.

This chain uses TRBV7-4 with TRBJ2-7; D call uncertain. CDR3 length equals 11 residues. The V end lost 2 bases, the J end lost 4 bases, and 3 bases lay between the germline ends. Germline-derived CDR1 and CDR2 are SGHVT and SQSDAQ. The CDR3 loop reads CASSLKYEQYF. Here the CDR3 DNA reads TGTGCCAGCAGCTTAAAATACGAGCAGTACTTC.

This chain uses TRBV19 with TRBJ2-1; TRBD2 is a possible D gene (6 bases). V lost 2 bases, J lost 6 bases, and 17 bases lay in between. The CDR3 spans 16 residues. Germline values: CDR1 LNHDA, CDR2 SQIVND (reference sequence). The CDR3 here is CASSIKTAGLPNEQFF. CDR3 in DNA: TGTGCCAGTAGTATAAAGACCGCGGGACTTCCCAATGAGCAGTTCTTC.

The count of this clone is one. The gene calls are TRBV29-1 and TRBJ2-1; the D gene is possibly TRBD2 (7 bases). CDR3 length: 16 amino acids. CDR1 SQVTM and CDR2 ANQGSEA come from the germline V gene. V was pared by 2 bases and J by 0 bases, with 14 bases between. The CDR3 is CSVESGEGGSYNEQFF. CDR3 nucleotides: TGCAGCGTTGAATCGGGGGAGGGGGGCTCCTACAATGAGCAGTTCTTC.

This clone turned up a few times. The CDR3 coding sequence is TGTGCCAGCAGCTTCAGCGGGGGTTTAAAGACCGGGGAGCTGTTTTTT. Its protein product is CASSFSGGLKTGELFF. This rearrangement joins TRBV7-6 to TRBJ2-2; 8 positions match TRBD2. The CDR3 covers 16 residues. Germline values: CDR1 SGHVS, CDR2 FNYEAQ. The V gene end was trimmed by 3 bases and the J gene end by 5 bases; junction bases not matched to a gene: 8.

Details on this clone: Other nucleotide sequences in the sample specify the same CDR3. This CDR3 reads CASSQDRYQPQHF. As DNA, the CDR3 is TGTGCCAGCAGCCAAGATCGCTATCAGCCCCAGCATTTT. The chain links TRBV3-1 (or the pseudogene TRBV3-2) to TRBJ1-5; D uncertain. Trimming cost V 0 bases and J 5 bases, with 5 bases left between them. This CDR3 contains 13 residues. Germline values: CDR1 LGHDT, CDR2 YNNKEL (reference sequence).

V and J are TRBV3-1 (or the pseudogene TRBV3-2) and TRBJ2-1; D remains ambiguous. The CDR3 covers 13 residues. The germline V gene encodes CDR1 LGHDT and CDR2 YNNKEL (reference sequence). The V end was cut by 3 bases, the J end by 9 bases, with 12 bases between. The CDR3, as DNA: TGTGCCAGCAGCCAGTTGGTGTCATCTGAGCAGTTCTTC. Amino acid sequence: CASSQLVSSEQFF.

The genes are TRBV7-9 and TRBJ2-6; TRBD1 aligns across 7 bases. This CDR3 has 16 residues. V lost 5 bases to trimming and J lost 4 bases; unmatched junction nucleotides: 8. The V gene's germline CDR1 is SEHNR and CDR2 FQNEAQ (reference sequence). CDR3 in amino acids: CASSGTTGVGANVLTF. The CDR3 DNA is TGTGCCAGCAGCGGAACTACAGGGGTCGGGGCCAACGTCCTGACTTTC.

The chain joins TRBV10-3 to TRBJ2-7; 12 bases align to TRBD1. This CDR3 spans 13 amino acids. The V and J ends lost 9 bases and 4 bases, in that order; junction bases with no gene match: 4. The germline V gene encodes CDR1 ENHRY and CDR2 SYGVKD. As DNA, the CDR3 is TGTGCCATTGCGGGACAGGGGGCTTACGAGCAGTACTTC. Translated, it gives CAIAGQGAYEQYF.

CDR3 sequence reads: CASSTLGHGNQPQHF. CDR3 sequence (DNA): TGTGCCAGCAGCACCCTCGGACACGGCAATCAGCCCCAGCATTTT. This chain links TRBV5-6 with TRBJ1-5; D may be TRBD1 (5 bases). Germline CDR1 reads SGHDT; CDR2 reads YYEEEE. Between the trimmed V and J ends, which lost 4 bases and 2 bases, there was a span of 13 bases. The CDR3 extends over 15 amino acids.